This T cell receptor (beta chain) was sequenced during a study of cytomegalovirus exposure and HLA in healthy donors. V was pared by 2 bases and J by 6 bases, with 7 bases between. The CDR3 extends over 12 amino acids. CDR1 is SNHLY and CDR2 is FYNNEI in the germline V gene. Researchers ran the PCR with 60 Vbeta and 13 Jbeta primers. Here immunoSEQ multiplex PCR was the method, and the copy in TCRdb shows in-frame clones only, minus some. Here the sample spans approximately 160,000 clones, around 70% being singletons. This sequence joins TRBV2 and TRBJ1-1; D gene uncertain. Input material: PBMCs. This clonotype originated in a man between 18 and 35 years old in good health and CMV-seropositive. CDR3 coding DNA: TGTGCCAGCAGTGAACAACTTGCTGAAGCTTTCTTT. It yields the protein CASSEQLAEAFF.